One and the same sample provided the 21 T cell receptor beta chains below, sequenced in a study of blood T cell repertoires in COVID-19. Sequencing used immunoSEQ multiplex PCR; TCRdb keeps in-frame clones, though not all of them. The sample records 65,000 to 95,000 clones, roughly 90% being singletons. Sample: peripheral blood. The receptors come from a middle-aged man with active COVID-19.

This clone was recorded only once. This rearrangement joins TRBV3-1 (or the pseudogene TRBV3-2) to TRBJ2-3, with TRBD2 matching over 8 bases. Germline V lookup: CDR1 LGHDT, CDR2 YNNKEL (reference sequence). CDR3 length equals 16 residues. After removal of 0 bases from V and 5 bases from J, the junction contained 7 bases not matched to a gene. The CDR3 protein is CASSQDLALAEDTQYF. DNA of the CDR3: TGTGCCAGCAGCCAAGATCTTGCACTAGCGGAAGATACGCAGTATTTT.

This clone was detected a few times. J is TRBJ1-5 and V is TRBV7-9; D ambiguous. The CDR3 extends over 12 amino acids. Deletions cut 0 bases from V and 10 bases from J, with 7 bases between. The germline CDR1 and CDR2 sequences are SEHNR and FQNEAQ (reference sequence). The CDR3 DNA reads TGTGCCAGCAGCTTAGCCGGGGTACCCCAGCATTTT. Its translation is CASSLAGVPQHF.

This sequence joins TRBV3-1 (or the pseudogene TRBV3-2) and TRBJ2-1; the D gene is possibly TRBD2 (6 bases). There are 17 residues in the CDR3. In germline, CDR1 is LGHDT, CDR2 YNNKEL (reference sequence). The ends were cut back, 1 base at V and 3 bases at J, with 16 bases in the middle. The CDR3 region has the DNA TGTGCCAGCAGCCAAGGGAGGGCACAGGCCCGCTACAATGAGCAGTTCTTC. It yields the protein CASSQGRAQARYNEQFF.

The rearrangement uses TRBV12-3 or TRBV12-4 and TRBJ1-1, with TRBD1 identical over 8 bases. The length of the CDR3 is 13 residues. The junction had 4 bases not matched to a gene; V was cut back by 5 bases and J by 5 bases. CDR3 DNA sequence: TGTGCCAGCAGTGTCTACAGGGGGACTGAAGCTTTCTTT. The encoded protein is CASSVYRGTEAFF.

The chain joins TRBV11-2 to TRBJ2-5; 10 bases agree with TRBD2. Looked up from germline, CDR1 is SGHAT and CDR2 is FQNNGV. CDR3 size: 18 residues. The V segment lost 4 bases and the J segment 7 bases; nucleotides outside the gene matches: 18. In DNA, the CDR3 is TGTGCCAGCAGCTCCCCCTTTGGAGCGGGGGGGCTTATTACGACCCAGTACTTC. It encodes CASSSPFGAGGLITTQYF.

This chain links TRBV7-9 with TRBJ1-1; TRBD1 aligns across 8 bases. With 5 bases clipped from V and 4 bases from J, the junction kept 12 bases outside the gene matches. Per germline, CDR1 SEHNR and CDR2 FQNEAQ (reference sequence). This CDR3 has 16 residues. This CDR3 is CASSPAGTGFRTEAFF. DNA for the CDR3: TGTGCCAGCAGCCCTGCCGGGACAGGTTTTCGCACTGAAGCTTTCTTT.

This chain links TRBV9 with TRBJ1-2; possible D gene TRBD1, 5 bases. Trimming removed 5 bases from V and 3 bases from J, with 20 bases in between. Germline assignment: CDR1 SGDLS and CDR2 YYNGEE. CDR3 length: 16 amino acids. As DNA, the CDR3 is TGTGCCAGCAGTCCCGGGGGTTACAGCACATACTATGGCTACACCTTC. It specifies CASSPGGYSTYYGYTF.

Here the CDR3 reads CASSLRENEKLFF. The CDR3 DNA is TGTGCCAGCAGTTTACGAGAAAATGAAAAACTGTTTTTT. The chain links TRBV12-3 or TRBV12-4 to TRBJ1-4; D is ambiguous. Trimming took off 2 bases at V and 5 bases at J, with 6 bases between the two ends. This CDR3 has 13 residues.

The J gene is TRBJ2-7, the V gene TRBV11-1, with D maybe TRBD2 (5 bases). Germline CDR1 SGHAT, CDR2 FQDESV (reference sequence). Between the trimmed V and J ends, which lost 3 bases and 1 base, there was a span of 13 bases. This CDR3 spans 15 amino acids. This CDR3 reads CASSFRGFPSYEQYF. CDR3 bases: TGTGCCAGCAGCTTCCGCGGGTTCCCGTCCTACGAGCAGTACTTC.

The chain joins TRBV5-8 to TRBJ2-5, with 14 bases identical to TRBD2. The germline V gene has CDR1 SGHTS and CDR2 YDEGEE. This CDR3 has 16 amino acids. V lost 5 bases and J lost 3; bases outside the gene matches: 6. CDR3 residues: CASRRTSGGKKETQYF. The CDR3 DNA is TGTGCCAGCAGACGGACTAGCGGGGGGAAAAAAGAGACCCAGTACTTC.

The chain is built from TRBV4-1 and TRBJ2-3, with D possibly matching TRBD1 (5 bases). Trimming removed 8 bases at V and 5 bases at J, with 23 bases between. Germline CDR1 and CDR2: MGHRA and YSYEKL. This CDR3 has 16 amino acids. CDR3 sequence (DNA): TGCGCCAGCCGTGCAACGTGGCAGAGAACAGGAGATACGCAGTATTTT. It encodes CASRATWQRTGDTQYF.

V and J are TRBV7-6 and TRBJ2-5; TRBD2 is a possible D gene (6 bases). The length of the CDR3 is 15 residues. Germline CDR1 SGHVS, CDR2 FNYEAQ. Trimming took 6 bases from V and 6 from J, leaving 20 bases between them. CDR3 in DNA: TGTGCCAGCAGTGTAACCGGGACTCTTAAGCAGACCCAGTACTTC. The encoded protein is CASSVTGTLKQTQYF.

DNA for the CDR3: TGTGCCAGCAGACGATCACCAGGGACAGGGTTGAACACTGAAGCTTTCTTT. Its translation is CASRRSPGTGLNTEAFF. The V and J genes are TRBV3-1 (or the pseudogene TRBV3-2) and TRBJ1-1; 9 bases match TRBD1. This CDR3 spans 17 amino acids. Per germline, CDR1 LGHDT and CDR2 YNNKEL (reference sequence). J gave up 0 bases and V 6 bases, and 11 bases lay outside the gene matches.

The gene calls are TRBV10-2 and TRBJ1-5; D uncertain. The germline CDR1 and CDR2 sequences are WSHSY and SAAADI. This CDR3 is built from 13 residues. V was cut by 2 bases and J by 15 bases, with 17 bases left in between. The CDR3 loop is CASSERLGEFRHF. DNA of the CDR3: TGCGCCAGCAGTGAGAGGCTTGGAGAGTTTCGGCATTTT.

The chain combines TRBV9 with TRBJ2-1; no reliable D call. Trimming removed 0 bases from V and 8 bases from J, with 12 bases in between. Germline V lookup: CDR1 SGDLS, CDR2 YYNGEE. The CDR3 has 14 residues. The CDR3 here is CASSVDPPPDEQFF. Here the CDR3 DNA reads TGTGCCAGCAGCGTAGATCCCCCCCCCGATGAGCAGTTCTTC.

CDR3 residues: CASSSLREFLPDEAFF. The CDR3 bases are TGTGCCAGCAGCTCTTTGAGAGAGTTTTTACCCGATGAAGCTTTCTTT. V and J are TRBV7-9 and TRBJ1-1; unclear D gene. V lost 4 bases to trimming and J lost 7 bases, with 22 bases between them. CDR1 and CDR2 from the germline V gene are SEHNR and FQNEAQ (reference sequence). The CDR3 spans 16 residues.

The rearrangement uses TRBV28 and TRBJ1-5; a possible D gene is TRBD1 (6 bases). V dropped 10 bases and J dropped 2 bases, with 15 bases sitting between them. CDR3 size: 14 residues. Looked up from germline, CDR1 is MDHEN and CDR2 is SYDVKM. In DNA form, the CDR3 reads TGTGCCACCCGGGACCGACAGGGCAATCAGCCCCAGCATTTT. Encoded protein: CATRDRQGNQPQHF.

The CDR3 DNA follows: TGTGCCAGCAGCTTGGGCCCGCTGAGCTCCTATAATTCACCCCTCCACTTT. It specifies CASSLGPLSSYNSPLHF. V and J are TRBV5-6 and TRBJ1-6; D is ambiguous. The CDR3 is 17 amino acids. Germline V lookup: CDR1 SGHDT, CDR2 YYEEEE. V lost 0 bases to trimming and J lost 0 bases, with 10 bases between them. The full variable domain, its missing parts supplied by reference TRBV5-6 and TRBJ1-6, is DAGVTQSPTHLIKTRGQQVTLRCSPKSGHDTVSWYQQALGQGPQFIFQYYEEEERQRGNFPDRFSGHQFPNYSSELNVNALLLGDSALYLCASSLGPLSSYNSPLHFGNGTRLTVT.

The chain carries TRBV2 and TRBJ2-1, with TRBD2 matching over 11 bases. Germline V gene lookup returns CDR1 SNHLY and CDR2 FYNNEI. The CDR3 sequence is 16 residues long. V was pared by 4 bases and J by 1 base, with 3 bases of the junction left unmatched. The CDR3 is CASSARTSGSYNEQFF. For the CDR3, the DNA is TGTGCCAGCAGTGCCAGGACTAGCGGGTCCTACAATGAGCAGTTCTTC.

The chain uses TRBV5-1 and TRBJ1-1; D not resolved. This CDR3 contains 15 residues. Trimming took off 1 base at V and 2 bases at J, with 12 bases between the two ends. CDR1 is SGHRS, CDR2 YFSETQ, per germline. The CDR3 sequence is CASSLPTPANTEAFF. The CDR3 bases are TGCGCCAGCAGCTTGCCGACACCGGCAAACACTGAAGCTTTCTTT.

The chain couples TRBV7-3 to TRBJ2-1; 8 nucleotides agree with TRBD2. The length of the CDR3 is 14 residues. The germline CDR1 and CDR2 sequences are SGHTA and FQGTGA. V was clipped by 4 bases and J by 6 bases; unmatched bases: 5. The CDR3 spells CASSSRTSSNEQFF. CDR3 DNA sequence: TGTGCCAGCAGCTCCCGGACTAGCAGCAATGAGCAGTTCTTC. Filled out from reference TRBV7-3 and TRBJ2-1, the complete variable domain reads GAGVSQTPSNKVTEKGKYVELRCDPISGHTALYWYRQSLGQGPEFLIYFQGTGAADDSGLPNDRFFAVRPEGSVSTLKIQRTERGDSAVYLCASSSRTSSNEQFFGPGTRLTVL.